The 15 T cell receptor beta chains reported below all come from one sample, sequenced in a study of radiotherapy plus CTLA-4 blockade in lung cancer. The assay was immunoSEQ multiplex PCR, and TCRdb's table has in-frame clones only and misses some. Found here are around 41,000 clones, over 60% of them singletons; the top ten hold approximately 23%. Sequenced material: peripheral blood, taken from a patient treated with radiotherapy plus ipilimumab. The receptors come from a human donor with non-small cell lung cancer who had a partial response to radiotherapy plus ipilimumab.

By proportion, this clone is medium-sized (0.01 to 0.1%). The chain links TRBV19 to TRBJ2-2; TRBD2 matches at 16 bases. The CDR3 sequence is 17 residues long. CDR1 and CDR2 from the germline V gene are LNHDA and SQIVND (reference sequence). V shed 6 bases and J 9 bases; nucleotides not matched to a gene: 10. The CDR3 nucleotides are TGTGCCAGTAGGACTTCCGGGACTAGCGGGAGGGACCGGGAGCTGTTTTTT. Its protein product is CASRTSGTSGRDRELFF.

The chain employs TRBV23-1 and TRBJ1-4; 9 bases fit TRBD1. TRBV23-1 is annotated as an ORF whose role is uncertain. This CDR3 comprises 20 residues. V lost 0 bases to trimming and J lost 0 bases; unmatched junction nucleotides: 11. DNA for the CDR3: TGCGCCAGCAGTCAATCGGGACAGGGAAAAGGTAGCGCAACTAATGAAAAACTGTTTTTT. Protein product: CASSQSGQGKGSATNEKLFF.

The J gene is TRBJ2-7, the V gene TRBV11-2, with 10 bases aligning to TRBD1. Germline V lookup: CDR1 SGHAT, CDR2 FQNNGV. This CDR3 is 16 amino acids long. Losses at the gene ends were 0 bases for V and 2 bases for J; bases not matched to a gene: 4. CDR3 DNA: TGTGCCAGCAGCTTAGATGGGACAGGGGACACCTACGAGCAGTACTTC. It specifies CASSLDGTGDTYEQYF. Based on the CDR3 plus reference TRBV11-2 and TRBJ2-7, the full variable domain is EAGVAQSPRYKIIEKRQSVAFWCNPISGHATLYWYQQILGQGPKLLIQFQNNGVVDDSQLPKDRFSAERLKGVDSTLKIQPAKLEDSAVYLCASSLDGTGDTYEQYFGPGTRLTVT.

This clone has just a few counts. V and J are TRBV7-2 and TRBJ2-5; 11 bases align to TRBD2. Germline V gene lookup returns CDR1 SGHTA and CDR2 FQGNSA. The CDR3 length is 14 residues. With 3 bases clipped from V and 5 bases from J, the junction kept 2 bases outside the gene matches. CDR3: CASSFSGGGETQYF. The CDR3 nucleotides are TGTGCCAGCAGCTTTAGCGGGGGGGGTGAGACCCAGTACTTC.

This clone was counted ten times or more. The gene calls are TRBV10-1 and TRBJ1-3; tentatively, D is TRBD1 (5 bases). The germline gives CDR1 WNHNN, CDR2 SYGVQD (reference sequence). Trimming took 8 bases from V and 0 from J, leaving 8 bases between them. The CDR3 length is 13 residues. The CDR3 protein is CASSGPSGNTIYF. The CDR3 bases are TGCGCCAGCTCAGGGCCCTCTGGAAACACCATATATTTT.

This clone was found a few times. V gene TRBV10-3 combines with J gene TRBJ1-1; 7 bases fit TRBD1. V trimming: 6 bases; J trimming: 1 base; junction bases outside the gene matches: 8. The CDR3 sequence is 15 residues long. The germline CDR1 and CDR2 sequences are ENHRY and SYGVKD. CDR3: CAIRDDRDTNTEAFF. CDR3 coding DNA: TGTGCCATCAGGGACGACAGGGACACGAACACTGAAGCTTTCTTT.

V usage is TRBV5-1 and J usage is TRBJ2-7; 8 positions match TRBD1. The J segment lost 5 bases and the V segment lost 4 bases, leaving 5 bases of the junction unmatched. Looked up from germline, CDR1 is SGHRS and CDR2 is YFSETQ. There are 13 residues in the CDR3. The CDR3 spells CASSEDRAHEQYF. The CDR3 region has the DNA TGCGCCAGCAGCGAGGACAGGGCCCACGAGCAGTACTTC.

This clone was seen more than once but under ten times. The gene calls are TRBV6-1 and TRBJ2-7; the D gene is possibly TRBD1 (5 bases). The CDR3 has 15 residues. Germline CDR1 MNHNS, CDR2 SASEGT. V lost 1 base to trimming and J lost 1 base, with 11 bases between them. CDR3 DNA sequence: TGTGCCAGCAGTGAAGAGGCGACAGCATCCTACGAGCAGTACTTC. This encodes CASSEEATASYEQYF.

This sequence joins TRBV5-1 and TRBJ1-1, with 7 positions matching TRBD1. CDR1 and CDR2 (germline): SGHRS, YFSETQ. V dropped 2 bases and J dropped 5; count of bases not matched to a gene: 6. This CDR3 spans 14 amino acids. In DNA, the CDR3 is TGCGCCAGCAGCTTTTCCAGGGGGGAAACTGAAGCTTTCTTT. Translation: CASSFSRGETEAFF.

V gene TRBV30 combines with J gene TRBJ1-5; 7 bases are shared with TRBD1. CDR3 size: 15 residues. V was clipped by 0 bases and J by 3 bases; unmatched bases: 5. Germline V lookup: CDR1 GTSNPN, CDR2 SVGIG (reference sequence). The DNA of the CDR3 is TGTGCCTGGAGTGTAGGGACAGACCTCAATCAGCCCCAGCATTTT. This gives the protein CAWSVGTDLNQPQHF.

The chain links TRBV10-3 to TRBJ1-6; D is perhaps TRBD1 (6 bases). V was trimmed by 7 bases and J by 10 bases, leaving 14 bases between them. Germline V CDR1 and CDR2: ENHRY, SYGVKD. The CDR3 spans 13 residues. The DNA of the CDR3 is TGTGCCATCACCCACAGGGAAGGATCACCCCTCCACTTT. This sequence encodes CAITHREGSPLHF.

V gene TRBV5-4 combines with J gene TRBJ2-2, with D perhaps TRBD2 (6 bases). The germline CDR1 and CDR2 sequences are SGHNT and YYREEE (reference sequence). With 4 bases removed from V and 3 bases from J, the gap between germline ends came to 19 bases. CDR3 size: 17 residues. CDR3 residues: CASSLTGLGGDTGELFF. The CDR3 DNA reads as TGTGCCAGCAGCCTAACCGGACTGGGAGGTGACACCGGGGAGCTGTTTTTT. The whole variable domain, filled in from reference TRBV5-4 and TRBJ2-2, reads ETGVTQSPTHLIKTRGQQVTLRCSSQSGHNTVSWYQQALGQGPQFIFQYYREEENGRGNFPPRFSGLQFPNYSSELNVNALELDDSALYLCASSLTGLGGDTGELFFGEGSRLTVL.

This clone was seen only a few times. The chain links TRBV6-1 to TRBJ1-2; the match to TRBD1 covers 9 bases. The germline V gene encodes CDR1 MNHNS and CDR2 SASEGT. The CDR3 loop spans 18 amino acids. Germline trimming cut 2 bases from V and 5 bases from J; bases unmatched to any gene: 15. CDR3 amino acids: CASSEWGRTGAKGYGYTF. The CDR3 DNA reads TGTGCCAGCAGTGAATGGGGGCGGACAGGGGCGAAAGGGTATGGCTACACCTTC.

This clone was found a few times. The CDR3 DNA reads as TGTGCCACCGGACAGACGGCCAAAAACATTCAGTACTTC. It specifies CATGQTAKNIQYF. The gene calls are TRBV21-1 and TRBJ2-4; the tabulated D call, TRBD1, remains unverified against the DNA. TRBV21-1 is termed a pseudogene. The CDR3 runs to 13 residues.

The chain combines TRBV19 with TRBJ2-1; tentative D call: TRBD1 (5 bases). The CDR3 contains 12 residues. Per germline, CDR1 LNHDA and CDR2 SQIVND (reference sequence). V was pared by 5 bases and J by 5 bases, with 7 bases between. Written as DNA, the CDR3 is TGTGCCAGTAGTCAAGGGGACAATGAGCAGTTCTTC. Encoded protein: CASSQGDNEQFF. The whole variable domain, filled in from reference TRBV19 and TRBJ2-1, reads DGGITQSPKYLFRKEGQNVTLSCEQNLNHDAMYWYRQDPGQGLRLIYYSQIVNDFQKGDIAEGYSVSREKKESFPLTVTSAQKNPTAFYLCASSQGDNEQFFGPGTRLTVL.